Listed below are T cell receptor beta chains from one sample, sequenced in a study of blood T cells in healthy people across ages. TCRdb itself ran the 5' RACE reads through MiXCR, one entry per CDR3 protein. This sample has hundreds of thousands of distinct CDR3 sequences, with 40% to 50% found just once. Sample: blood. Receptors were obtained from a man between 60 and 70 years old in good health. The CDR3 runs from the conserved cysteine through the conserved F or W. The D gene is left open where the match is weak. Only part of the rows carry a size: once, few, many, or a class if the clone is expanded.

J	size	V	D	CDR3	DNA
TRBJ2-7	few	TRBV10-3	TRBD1	CAIRGDRLPYEQYF	TGTGCCATCAGGGGGGACAGGTTACCCTACGAGCAGTACTTC
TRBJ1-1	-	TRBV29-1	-	CSVAANTETFF	TGCAGCGTTGCTGCGAACACTGAAACTTTCTTT
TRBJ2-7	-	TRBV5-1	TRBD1	CASSRRPDSGTGHEQYF	TGCGCCAGCAGCCGTCGGCCTGATTCCGGGACAGGCCACGAGCAGTACTTC
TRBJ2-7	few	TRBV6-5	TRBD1	CASSQTGTAYYEQYF	TGTGCCAGCAGCCAGACCGGGACAGCCTACTACGAGCAGTACTTC
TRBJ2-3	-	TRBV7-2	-	CASSPRSSTDTQYF	TGTGCCAGCAGCCCAAGGTCCAGCACAGATACGCAGTATTTT
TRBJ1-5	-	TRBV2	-	CASRRLYSGANQPQHF	TGTGCCAGCAGAAGGCTCTATTCGGGAGCCAATCAGCCCCAGCATTTT
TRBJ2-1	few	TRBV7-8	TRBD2	CASSYPRTSVHNEQFF	TGTGCCAGCAGCTACCCCCGGACTAGCGTACACAATGAGCAGTTCTTC
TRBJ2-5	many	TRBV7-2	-	CASSLASTPQETQYF	TGTGCCAGCAGCTTAGCGAGTACACCCCAAGAGACCCAGTACTTC
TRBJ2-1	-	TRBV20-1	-	CSARGQLSSYNEQFF	TGCAGTGCTAGGGGCCAGTTAAGCTCCTACAATGAGCAGTTCTTC
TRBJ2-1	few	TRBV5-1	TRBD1	CASGPGTGDNEQFF	TGCGCCAGCGGCCCCGGGACAGGAGACAATGAGCAGTTCTTC
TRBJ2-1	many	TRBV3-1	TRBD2	CASSQDRLAGYNEQFF	TGTGCCAGCAGCCAAGATAGACTAGCGGGGTACAATGAGCAGTTCTTC
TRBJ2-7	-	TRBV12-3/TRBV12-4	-	CASSPGTRGSEQYF	TGTGCCAGCAGTCCCGGGACACGTGGGTCCGAGCAGTACTTC
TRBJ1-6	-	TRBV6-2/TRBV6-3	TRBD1	CASKMTGDNSPLHF	TGTGCCAGCAAGATGACAGGGGACAATTCACCCCTCCACTTT
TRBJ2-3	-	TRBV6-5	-	CASSYSPFSTDTQYF	TGTGCCAGCAGTTACTCGCCCTTCAGCACAGATACGCAGTATTTT
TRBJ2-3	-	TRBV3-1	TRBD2	CASSPRLAGNTQYF	TGTGCCAGCAGCCCCCGACTAGCGGGGAATACGCAGTATTTT
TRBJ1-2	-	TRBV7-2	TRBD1	CASSARQGSSYGYTF	TGTGCCAGCAGCGCCCGACAGGGTAGTAGCTATGGCTACACCTTC
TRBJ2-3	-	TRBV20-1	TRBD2	CSARLAGGRPADTQYF	TGCAGTGCGAGACTAGCGGGGGGCCGACCCGCAGATACGCAGTATTTT
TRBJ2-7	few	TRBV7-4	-	CASSLGPDSYEQYF	TGTGCCAGCAGCTTAGGTCCGGACTCCTACGAGCAGTACTTC
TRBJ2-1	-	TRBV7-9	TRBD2	CASSPATSGYNEQFF	TGTGCCAGCAGCCCCGCGACTAGCGGGTACAATGAGCAGTTCTTC
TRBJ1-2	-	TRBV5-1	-	CAGSSENYGYTF	TGCGCCGGCAGCTCTGAAAACTATGGCTACACCTTC
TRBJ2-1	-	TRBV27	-	CASRRGGEQFF	TGTGCCAGCAGGCGGGGTGGCGAGCAGTTCTTC
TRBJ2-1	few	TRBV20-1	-	CSASKPHGDNEQFF	TGCAGTGCTAGTAAGCCACACGGGGACAATGAGCAGTTCTTC
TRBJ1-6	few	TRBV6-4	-	CASSADTSYNSPLHF	TGTGCCAGCAGTGCGGACACCTCCTATAATTCACCCCTCCACTTT
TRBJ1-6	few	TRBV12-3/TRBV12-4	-	CASSSGEGIWVDNSPLHF	TGTGCCAGCAGTTCTGGCGAAGGGATCTGGGTCGATAATTCACCCCTCCACTTT
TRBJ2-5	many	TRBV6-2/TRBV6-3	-	CASSRGPQETQYF	TGTGCCAGCAGCCGTGGCCCCCAAGAGACCCAGTACTTC
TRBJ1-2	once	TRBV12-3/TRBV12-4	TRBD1	CASRRDSYGYTF	TGTGCCAGCAGGAGGGACAGCTATGGCTACACCTTC
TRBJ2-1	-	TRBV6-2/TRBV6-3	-	CASRTGLLNEQFF	TGTGCCAGCAGAACAGGGTTGTTGAATGAGCAGTTCTTC
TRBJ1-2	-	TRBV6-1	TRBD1	CASTRDRQSYGYTF	TGTGCCAGCACCCGGGACAGACAGAGCTATGGCTACACCTTC
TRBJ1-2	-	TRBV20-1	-	CSARDLLNRDYGYTF	TGCAGTGCTAGAGATCTCCTAAACAGGGACTATGGCTACACCTTC
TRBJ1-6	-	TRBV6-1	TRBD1	CASRGEAGTVGSPLHF	TGTGCCAGCAGGGGGGAAGCCGGGACAGTCGGTTCACCCCTCCACTTT
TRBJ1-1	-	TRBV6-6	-	CASSPGRPRPNTEAFF	TGTGCCAGCAGTCCAGGACGTCCCCGTCCGAACACTGAAGCTTTCTTT